The T cell receptor beta chain described here comes from a study of shared clonotypes between healthy human individuals. Germline values: CDR1 SGHTA, CDR2 FQGNSA. The CDR3 spans 16 residues. Trimming took 5 bases from V and 7 from J, leaving 20 bases between them. Those who donated, Caucasian adults without exception, all lived in Nashville, Tennessee. The data were produced by immunoSEQ multiplex PCR, yet TCRdb's version contains in-frame clones alone and is incomplete. The sample comprises some 1.4 million clones, more than 95% of which are singletons, and approximately 1% rests with the top ten. The TCR sequence derives from a man aged 30 to 39 in good health. Sample: naive CD4+ T cells sorted from blood. Subset given: CD45RA+ positively selected. This sequence joins TRBV7-2 and TRBJ1-4; D perhaps matches TRBD1 (6 bases). CDR3: CASSRSTGARLEKLFF. CDR3 nucleotides: TGTGCCAGCAGCCGGTCGACGGGGGCGCGTCTTGAAAAACTGTTTTTT. Using reference TRBV7-2 and TRBJ1-4 for the parts outside the CDR3, the full variable domain is GAGVSQSPSNKVTEKGKDVELRCDPISGHTALYWYRQSLGQGLEFLIYFQGNSAPDKSGLPSDRFSAERTGGSVSTLTIQRTQQEDSAVYLCASSRSTGARLEKLFFGSGTQLSVL.